Listed here are 10 T cell receptor beta chains from one sample, sequenced in a study of immune characterization of retroperitoneal liposarcoma. Via MiXCR, TCRdb re-called the PCR reads, giving one row per CDR3 protein. The sample has about 10,000 distinct CDR3 sequences; approximately 28% are singletons. Specimen: tumor tissue. All receptors come from a male donor with retroperitoneal liposarcoma.

The CDR3 sequence is CASSYRGSSNEQYF. The CDR3 nucleotides read TGTGCCAGCAGTTATAGGGGGTCCTCCAATGAGCAGTACTTC. The chain employs TRBV6-5 and TRBJ2-1; tentatively, D is TRBD1 (6 bases). The J call is doubtful: the DNA matches TRBJ2-7 better. The CDR3 contains 14 residues. Germline V gene lookup returns CDR1 MNHEY and CDR2 SVGAGI.

This clonotype was detected only a few times. The gene calls are TRBV7-8 and TRBJ2-1; 7 bases map to TRBD2. The germline gives CDR1 SGHVS, CDR2 FQNEAQ. The length of the CDR3 is 15 residues. After removal of 5 bases from V and 10 bases from J, the junction contained 14 bases not matched to a gene. The CDR3 DNA sequence: TGTGCCAGCAGCGTCCCTAGCGGAACTCTCCGGGAGCAGTTCTTC. It encodes CASSVPSGTLREQFF.

By sample share, this clonotype is medium-sized (0.01 to 0.1%). This chain uses TRBV7-8 with TRBJ2-1; D is tentatively TRBD1 or TRBD2 (5 bases each). Germline loops: CDR1 SGHVS, CDR2 FQNEAQ. Trimming stripped 1 base from V and 10 bases from J, with 8 bases between. This CDR3 region has 12 residues. The CDR3 loop reads CASSLVRGEQFF. CDR3 in DNA: TGTGCCAGCAGCTTAGTGAGGGGCGAGCAGTTCTTC.

The chain joins TRBV7-2 to TRBJ2-6; D possibly corresponds to TRBD1 (5 bases). The V end was cut by 5 bases, the J end by 0 bases, with 20 bases between. The CDR3 spans 19 residues. Per germline, CDR1 SGHTA and CDR2 FQGNSA. The CDR3 sequence is CASSPTYSRQSSGANVLTF. For the CDR3, the DNA is TGTGCCAGCAGCCCCACGTACTCCCGACAGAGCTCTGGGGCCAACGTCCTGACTTTC.

The chain employs TRBV6-1 and TRBJ2-2; TRBD2 matches 10 bases. Germline trimming cut 5 bases from V and 3 bases from J; bases unmatched to any gene: 6. This CDR3 is 16 amino acids long. Germline V gene sequence: CDR1 MNHNS, CDR2 SASEGT. CDR3 DNA sequence: TGTGCCAGCAGTCCCACTAGCGGGGCATACACCGGGGAGCTGTTTTTT. This gives the protein CASSPTSGAYTGELFF.

In this sample, this clonotype turned up a few times. This chain joins TRBV6-2 or TRBV6-3 and TRBJ2-7; 10 bases line up with TRBD2. Germline lookup yields CDR1 MNHEY and CDR2 SVGEGT. The CDR3 loop spans 15 amino acids. Trimming removed 6 bases from V and 2 bases from J; junction bases left unmatched: 7. The CDR3 DNA sequence: TGTGCCAGCAGACTGACTAGCGGGTTCACCTACGAGCAGTACTTC. This sequence encodes CASRLTSGFTYEQYF.

The chain uses TRBV4-1 and TRBJ2-3; D uncertain. The CDR3 totals 15 residues. Trimming pared 1 base from V and 1 base from J, leaving 9 bases between. The germline V gene encodes CDR1 MGHRA and CDR2 YSYEKL. The CDR3 reads CASSQALGGTDTQYF. The CDR3 DNA sequence: TGCGCCAGCAGCCAAGCCCTGGGTGGCACAGATACGCAGTATTTT.

The V and J genes are TRBV6-1 and TRBJ2-2; tentatively, D is TRBD2 (7 bases). Between the trimmed V and J ends, which lost 6 bases and 5 bases, there was a span of 16 bases. Germline CDR1 MNHNS, CDR2 SASEGT. The CDR3 contains 15 residues. CDR3 sequence: CASSPRGGGTGELFF. The CDR3 DNA is TGTGCCAGCAGCCCCCGGGGAGGGGGAACCGGGGAGCTGTTTTTT.

This clonotype has more than one count but fewer than ten. The chain has TRBV6-1 and TRBJ2-2, with D possibly being TRBD2 (5 bases). There are 15 residues in the CDR3. The V gene's germline CDR1 is MNHNS and CDR2 SASEGT. V gave up 7 bases and J gave up 7 bases, with 19 bases separating them. The CDR3: CASKEDRRTSGELFF. The CDR3 nucleotides read TGTGCCAGCAAAGAAGACCGGAGGACGAGCGGGGAGCTGTTTTTT.

The rearrangement links TRBV12-3 or TRBV12-4 to TRBJ2-1; D may be TRBD1 or TRBD2 (5 bases each). Deletions cut 6 bases from V and 13 bases from J, with 22 bases between. The CDR3 is 14 amino acids. CDR3: CASRPRTSQETQFF. The CDR3 DNA sequence: TGTGCCAGCAGACCCCGGACTTCACAGGAGACCCAGTTCTTC.